This TCR beta chain was recorded in a study of cytomegalovirus exposure and HLA in healthy donors (TCRdb year 2017). About the full investigation: An earlier analysis of roughly 500 of the donors reported more than 250 Gb of sequence data and some 100 million unique TCR beta sequences from 190 million or so T cells. The later analysis used no new phenotypic data to find candidate immune exposures, relying instead on TCR beta sequences and their occurrence across donors. A later genetic analysis used genome-wide SNP genotypes for about 55% of the 666 donors, treating that subset as a discovery cohort. The T cell repertoires of under 700 subjects were profiled by immunosequencing and related to cytomegalovirus serostatus. HLA typing included class I and class II loci at four-digit resolution. All discovery cohort repertoires had been generated on a single sequencing platform. Besides the first cohort of approximately 710 subjects, a separate validation cohort made up of roughly 130 different subjects was used. The study aimed to test whether signatures of past pathogen exposure could be identified by cataloging public T cell receptors. On average, 235,054 unique TCR beta nucleotide sequences were sequenced per donor among 398 genotyped donors of the cohort, with 15% to 20% of those sequences being non-productive. Four to six DR-DQ haplotypes were handled as single units for association and clustering because linkage in the cohort was strong. Alongside the repertoire data, information on donor age, sex, ethnicity and CMV serostatus was compiled. High-throughput TCR immunosequencing, statistical association of individual TCRs with disease status, and machine learning were combined to predict cytomegalovirus infection status. An earlier analysis of 587 of the donors used high-throughput TCR beta sequencing to judge whether each TCR beta V gene segment behaved as functional or pseudogenic. Of the roughly 400 genotyped donors, 75% to 85% were placed in the genetic ancestry cluster associated with self-reported Caucasian donors. A later analysis re-examined previously published TCR beta repertoires from about 700 donors and added high-resolution HLA genotyping to investigate patterns of TCR occurrence. An early release covering just under 650 HLA-typed donors comprised about 290 gigabases of sequencing data and approximately 85 million unique TCR sequences. Typing coverage differed by locus: A, B, C, DRB1 and DQB1 were typed in about 620-630 donors, DQA1 in about 500, DPA1 in roughly 590, and DPB1 in 450 to 490.

The cohort comprised hundreds of healthy bone marrow donors. Cohort members were all nominally healthy when sampled, although unrecorded immune exposures were likely present. The donor was CMV seropositive and was included in the group of 290 or so seropositive cohort members. A peripheral blood sample was collected from each donor, and TCR beta sequencing was performed on peripheral blood mononuclear cells. Genomic DNA extraction from the blood cell samples was performed with the Qiagen DNeasy Blood Extraction Kit. Library generation was performed with the immunoSEQ multiplex PCR assay. A mixture of 60 forward primers for TCR Vbeta segments and 13 reverse primers for TCR Jbeta segments was used in the multiplex PCR. A multiplex PCR assay on genomic DNA amplified the CDR3 region of rearranged TCR beta genes. The Illumina HiSeq System was used to sequence the amplified TCR beta libraries as 87-base-pair reads. Regarding the original processing steps: A later analysis tallied around 80 million unique TCR beta chains across the 666 repertoires, and approximately 12 million of those chains were shared by two or more donors. A nearest-neighbor algorithm error-corrected the raw reads and collapsed the reads into unique sequences, merging closely related sequences to remove PCR and sequencing errors. CDR3 sequences were aligned to IMGT reference sequences to assign V, D and J gene segments. Each retained sequence needed at least a six-nucleotide match to both a V gene segment and a J gene segment. A rearrangement was called productive if the CDR3 had no stop codons and remained in frame with V and J, and every other rearrangement was called non-productive. Following IMGT convention, CDR3 was defined as the stretch from the second conserved V-encoded cysteine to the conserved J-encoded phenylalanine. The earlier analysis of about 610 of the donors excluded any sequence lacking an unambiguous match to a single V gene segment. An earlier analysis of over 450 of the donors classified V segments as functional when productive rearrangements were above 56.7% and as segregating when the standard deviation between donors was above 5%. A statistical classification framework was built for diagnosing cytomegalovirus status from the catalog of TCR beta chain sequences. V and J gene assignment, in a later analysis, came from comparing TCR nucleotide sequences with IMGT/GENE-DB human TR gene sequences. The TCRdist pipeline was used in a later analysis to assign CDR3 sequences and most-parsimonious VDJ recombination scenarios. In a later analysis, each TCR beta chain was defined by its CDR3 amino acid sequence together with its V-gene family, and reads lacking a unique V-gene family were excluded. In a later analysis, fewer than 600 highly shared, low-generation-probability nucleotide sequences were removed to address suspected cross-contamination and a sequencing artifact. For each public chain, a later analysis derived a clonal expansion index from normalized ranks of inferred template counts within each repertoire. In a later analysis, generation probabilities were computed with a VDJ recombination model fitted to out-of-frame rearrangements, and the resulting probabilities were checked against IGoR. Hypergeometric tests were used in a later analysis to score TCR-TCR, TCR-HLA and TCR-CMV co-occurrence, with a repertoire-size bias correction applied to the TCR pairs. In a later analysis, false discovery rates were estimated by permuting HLA or CMV assignments 20 times. In a later analysis, co-occurring TCRs were grouped with DBSCAN, and TCRdist sequence similarity was added when clustering was performed within HLA-allele-positive subsets. Repertoires with fewer than 30,000 or more than 120,000 public chains, plus five repertoires with anomalous nucleotide sharing, were excluded from co-occurrence clustering. In TCRdb, the immuneACCESS table is reduced to in-frame sequences with V and J assigned. These tables do not hold every clone; where another copy was compared, an unresolved V gene accounts for under half, and the others remain unexplained. Clone size and the V and J calls come from that table; the DNA yielded D and trimming. The sample table holds about 140,000 clones, of which over 75% were seen once. The ten largest make up roughly 8.8% of the sample.

The full study reports these points: In vitro tests confirmed that three of the cytomegalovirus-associated TCR beta chains recognize cytomegalovirus antigens. The study listed 164 TCR beta chains as associated with cytomegalovirus. In a later genetic analysis, a missense DCLRE1C variant was associated with V-gene and J-gene trimming of TCR beta chains, and the association was replicated in an independent cohort. In a later analysis, the rate of TCR association differed among HLA loci, with DRB1 alleles having the most associated TCRs and HLA-C alleles having the fewest. Because counts were too low, seventeen rarely observed V segments, including chromosome 9 orphons, were excluded from the earlier analysis of some 540 of the donors. HLA typing was unavailable for some donors at each locus, so association tests used only the typed subset. According to a later analysis, parvovirus B19, influenza, CMV and Epstein-Barr virus appeared linked to several top co-occurrence clusters. According to the authors, the approach could potentially be generalized to other disease states and immunological phenotypes. A later genetic analysis reported fewer N-insertions in productive TCRs among donors in an Asian-associated ancestry cluster than the roughly 720-donor mean. Most TCR sequences were seen in very few donors, while some public TCRs were found in many individuals. A later analysis associated 16,951 TCR beta sequences with specific HLA alleles at a false discovery rate of 0.05. Linkage disequilibrium might explain the correlated functional status among segregating V segments, but an unknown experimental factor could not be ruled out. Some IMGT-functional V segments, including TRBV6-2 and TRBV6-3, could not be told apart with the 87-base-pair reads, so those segments were excluded. This cohort had only TCR beta chains sequenced, and the lack of alpha or paired-chain data limited which features could be detected. Presence/absence analyses assumed roughly uniform sequencing depth across donors, an assumption that may not hold. According to a later analysis, most CMV-associated TCR beta chains appeared to be HLA-restricted, and the HLA associations seemed to be driven largely by CMV exposure. In an earlier analysis of roughly 560 of the donors, most TCR beta V segments were observed in productive rearrangements about 90% or about 30% of the time, broadly matching IMGT annotations. A further reported finding was that TCR beta sequences accurately predicted the HLA-A and HLA-B alleles for most subjects in the first cohort. Cytomegalovirus status was reported to be diagnosed by the classifier with high specificity and sensitivity in both the original and validation cohorts. The sequencing pipeline was judged likely to have produced a cluster of highly shared sequence variants as a technical artifact. A later analysis found that HLA-associated TCR beta chains were more clonally expanded and had lower generation probabilities than equally common non-associated chains. For the cohort, immune exposure information was limited to CMV serostatus. Strong co-occurrence of HLA alleles, especially DR and DQ, made assigning TCR associations to individual alleles difficult.

Points on this clone: No antigen is known for it. No qualities accompany the bases; no much larger clone lies one base away.

CDR1 and CDR2 are read off the germline V gene as SGDLS and YYNGEE. The CDR3 sequence holds 17 residues, the cysteine and phenylalanine included. Here the CDR3 DNA is all that survives: 51 bases in frame from base 1. Trimming takes 0 bases off V and 7 bases off J; junction bases not matched to a gene: 15. Sequencing was carried out using PBMCs. The rearranged chain carries TRBV9 and TRBJ1-2; 7 bases in the middle match TRBD1. The TCR was taken from a woman between 45 and 60 years old in good health and CMV-seropositive. The CDR3 reads CASSVVLWDSSFRGYTF. The sequence in DNA is TGTGCCAGCAGCGTAGTTCTCTGGGACAGTTCCTTTCGTGGCTACACCTTC.